This entry lists 18 T cell receptor beta chains sequenced from one sample in a study of blood T cell repertoires in COVID-19. Measured with immunoSEQ multiplex PCR; TCRdb has only the in-frame clones, and not every one. The table records roughly 150,000 clones, approximately 80% of them present only once. Input material: PBMCs or T cells enriched from blood (not recorded which). The receptors stem from a man aged 70-80 years who had been exposed to COVID-19.

V gene TRBV7-9 combines with J gene TRBJ2-1, with TRBD2 matching over 10 bases. CDR3 size: 15 residues. The germline V gene has CDR1 SEHNR and CDR2 FQNEAQ (reference sequence). V shed 1 base, J shed 5 bases, and the junction held 2 bases outside the gene matches. This CDR3 is CASSLGTSGNNEQFF. CDR3 DNA: TGTGCCAGCAGCTTAGGGACTAGCGGAAACAATGAGCAGTTCTTC. Full variable domain (remainder filled in from reference TRBV7-9 and TRBJ2-1): DTGVSQNPRHKITKRGQNVTFRCDPISEHNRLYWYRQTLGQGPEFLTYFQNEAQLEKSRLLSDRFSAERPKGSFSTLEIQRTEQGDSAMYLCASSLGTSGNNEQFFGPGTRLTVL.

This chain links TRBV6-5 with TRBJ1-5; D ambiguous. The germline V gene has CDR1 MNHEY and CDR2 SVGAGI. The CDR3 spans 15 residues. Trimming removed 10 bases from V and 9 bases from J, with 25 bases in between. CDR3 DNA: TGTGCCACCTCAACCCTAGACGGCCGTCAAAGGCCCCAGCATTTT. Protein sequence: CATSTLDGRQRPQHF.

V and J are TRBV6-1 and TRBJ1-2; D remains ambiguous. The germline V and J ends were trimmed by 1 base and 6 bases, with 6 bases remaining between them. The CDR3 contains 12 residues. The germline gives CDR1 MNHNS, CDR2 SASEGT. In nucleotides, the CDR3 is TGTGCCAGCAGTGAAGTCGGGGATGGCTACACCTTC. Amino acid sequence: CASSEVGDGYTF.

This sequence joins TRBV27 and TRBJ1-1, with D possibly matching TRBD1 (5 bases). The germline V gene encodes CDR1 MNHEY and CDR2 SMNVEV (reference sequence). V was trimmed by 6 bases and J by 0 bases, leaving 11 bases between them. The CDR3 length is 14 residues. The CDR3 sequence: CASSPDRLNTEAFF. The CDR3 nucleotides read TGTGCCAGCAGCCCTGACAGATTGAACACTGAAGCTTTCTTT.

The chain uses TRBV5-4 and TRBJ1-2; D might be TRBD1 (5 bases). The germline V and J ends were trimmed by 4 bases and 4 bases, with 17 bases remaining between them. The length of the CDR3 is 15 residues. Looked up from germline, CDR1 is SGHNT and CDR2 is YYREEE (reference sequence). CDR3 sequence reads: CASSPQQGAGYGYTF. The CDR3 coding sequence is TGTGCCAGCAGCCCTCAACAAGGGGCCGGCTATGGCTACACCTTC.

This chain links TRBV11-3 with TRBJ2-7, with 8 bases identical to TRBD2. CDR3 length: 14 amino acids. CDR1 and CDR2 (germline): SGHNT, YENEEA. V was clipped by 5 bases and J by 1 base; unmatched bases: 4. The CDR3 protein is CASSPVAGSYEQYF. CDR3 DNA: TGTGCCAGCAGCCCTGTAGCGGGATCCTACGAGCAGTACTTC.

J is TRBJ2-7 and V is TRBV19, with TRBD1 matching over 8 bases. V was clipped by 4 bases and J by 6 bases; unmatched bases: 8. CDR3 length: 14 amino acids. In germline, CDR1 is LNHDA, CDR2 SQIVND (reference sequence). DNA for the CDR3: TGTGCCAGTAGTAAGGACAGGGTTGACCTCGAGCAGTACTTC. It codes for CASSKDRVDLEQYF.

In its sample, this clone was seen a few times. V is TRBV5-8 and J is TRBJ1-5; weak D call: TRBD1 (5 bases). The CDR3 contains 14 residues. V lost 4 bases and J lost 7, with 15 bases in between. In germline, CDR1 is SGHTS, CDR2 YDEGEE. CDR3 region: CASSPGQGGQPQHF. The CDR3 DNA is TGTGCCAGCAGCCCCGGGCAGGGCGGACAGCCCCAGCATTTT.

The V and J genes are TRBV15 and TRBJ1-5, with D possibly being TRBD1 (5 bases). Germline V CDR1 and CDR2: LNHNV, YYDKDF (reference sequence). Trimming cost V 1 base and J 0 bases, with 7 bases left between them. This CDR3 spans 15 amino acids. The CDR3 nucleotides are TGTGCCACCAGCAGAGTTACAGGTAGCAATCAGCCCCAGCATTTT. It translates to CATSRVTGSNQPQHF.

This chain joins TRBV9 and TRBJ1-6; 7 bases align to TRBD1. The germline V gene has CDR1 SGDLS and CDR2 YYNGEE. This CDR3 is 14 amino acids long. V shed 4 bases, J shed 7 bases, and the junction held 5 bases outside the gene matches. CDR3 sequence: CASSLGQRNSPLHF. Here the CDR3 DNA reads TGTGCCAGCAGCCTGGGACAGAGAAATTCACCCCTCCACTTT.

In this sample, this clone turned up once. Here the CDR3 reads CASSSPSYNSPLHF. The CDR3 coding sequence is TGTGCCAGCAGTAGCCCCTCCTATAATTCACCCCTCCACTTT. The chain uses TRBV28 and TRBJ1-6; D gene ambiguous. CDR3 length equals 14 residues. The V gene's germline CDR1 is MDHEN and CDR2 SYDVKM. The V end lost 5 bases, the J end lost 0 bases, and 5 bases lay between the germline ends. Filled out from reference TRBV28 and TRBJ1-6, the complete variable domain reads DVKVTQSSRYLVKRTGEKVFLECVQDMDHENMFWYRQDPGLGLRLIYFSYDVKMKEKGDIPEGYSVSREKKERFSLILESASTNQTSMYLCASSSPSYNSPLHFGNGTRLTVT.

The rearrangement joins TRBV7-2 to TRBJ2-7, with a tentative D call TRBD2 (7 bases). This CDR3 has 14 amino acids. Deletions cut 9 bases from V and 3 bases from J, with 18 bases between. Germline CDR1 and CDR2: SGHTA and FQGNSA. CDR3 region: CASLRGGESYEQYF. The CDR3 DNA is TGTGCCAGTTTACGAGGGGGGGAGAGCTACGAGCAGTACTTC.

The rearrangement links TRBV7-2 to TRBJ2-7; TRBD1 matches 9 bases. Trimming cost V 5 bases and J 12 bases; bases outside gene matches: 5. The CDR3 runs 11 residues. Germline V CDR1 and CDR2: SGHTA, FQGNSA. The CDR3 DNA reads as TGTGCCAGCAGCCAAACAGGGGGCACGTACTTC. Its translation: CASSQTGGTYF.

The count of this clone is one. The chain employs TRBV5-4 and TRBJ1-1; D possibly corresponds to TRBD1 (5 bases). Germline assignment: CDR1 SGHNT and CDR2 YYREEE (reference sequence). The germline V and J ends were trimmed by 3 bases and 11 bases, with 17 bases remaining between them. CDR3 length: 13 residues. The CDR3: CASSSDSTGEAFF. For the CDR3, the DNA is TGTGCCAGCAGCTCGGACTCAACGGGGGAGGCTTTCTTT.

The sample holds a few counts of this clone. The chain links TRBV19 to TRBJ1-4, with TRBD1 matching 9 bases. V gave up 10 bases and J gave up 6 bases; unmatched junction bases: 9. The CDR3 extends over 14 amino acids. CDR1 and CDR2 from the germline V gene are LNHDA and SQIVND (reference sequence). CDR3 protein: CATLQQGAYEKLFF. Here the CDR3 DNA reads TGTGCCACACTTCAACAGGGGGCCTATGAAAAACTGTTTTTT.

CDR3 bases: TGTGCCAGCAGTCCCGGGACAGGGGAGTTCTTC. This codes for CASSPGTGEFF. The chain is built from TRBV2 and TRBJ2-1; TRBD1 aligns across 10 bases. The CDR3 sequence is 11 residues long. J was trimmed by 14 bases and V by 5 bases; bases with no gene match: 3. Germline CDR1 reads SNHLY; CDR2 reads FYNNEI.

The chain has TRBV3-1 (or the pseudogene TRBV3-2) and TRBJ1-1; the D is unclear. The CDR3 spans 14 residues. V lost 4 bases and J lost 1, with 10 bases in between. The germline gives CDR1 LGHDT, CDR2 YNNKEL (reference sequence). The CDR3 spells CASSPRPGNTEAFF. The CDR3 coding sequence is TGTGCCAGCAGCCCGCGGCCGGGGAACACTGAAGCTTTCTTT.

This chain uses TRBV19 with TRBJ1-2; weak D call: TRBD1 (5 bases). The V gene's germline CDR1 is LNHDA and CDR2 SQIVND (reference sequence). The CDR3 runs 16 residues. The ends were cut back, 5 bases at V and 3 bases at J, with 19 bases in the middle. CDR3 sequence: CASSPWGEGPDYGYTF. In nucleotides, the CDR3 is TGTGCCAGTAGTCCGTGGGGGGAGGGGCCGGACTATGGCTACACCTTC.